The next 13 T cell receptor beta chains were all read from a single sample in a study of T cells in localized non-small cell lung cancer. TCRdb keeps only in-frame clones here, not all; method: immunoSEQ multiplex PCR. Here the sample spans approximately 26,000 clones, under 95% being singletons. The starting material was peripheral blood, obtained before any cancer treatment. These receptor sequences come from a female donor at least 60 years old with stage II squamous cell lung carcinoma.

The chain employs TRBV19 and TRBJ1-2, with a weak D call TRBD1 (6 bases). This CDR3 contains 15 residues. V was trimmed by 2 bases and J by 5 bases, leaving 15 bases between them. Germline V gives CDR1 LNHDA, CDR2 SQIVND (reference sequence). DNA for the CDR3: TGTGCCAGTAGTATACGACAGGATCTCTATTATGGCTACACCTTC. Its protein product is CASSIRQDLYYGYTF.

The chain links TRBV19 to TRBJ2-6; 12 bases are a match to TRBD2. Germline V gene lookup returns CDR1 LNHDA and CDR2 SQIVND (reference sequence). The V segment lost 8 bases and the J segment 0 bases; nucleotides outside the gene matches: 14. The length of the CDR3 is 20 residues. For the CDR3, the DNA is TGTGCCAGTTTTACAAACCCGGGACTAGCGGGTCACTCTGGGGCCAACGTCCTGACTTTC. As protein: CASFTNPGLAGHSGANVLTF.

The CDR3 spells CASSQAIAGISYNEQFF. The CDR3 DNA is TGCGCCAGCAGCCAAGCCATAGCGGGAATCTCCTACAATGAGCAGTTCTTC. The chain links TRBV4-1 to TRBJ2-1; 8 positions match TRBD2. After removal of 1 base from V and 0 bases from J, the junction contained 5 bases not matched to a gene. This CDR3 comprises 17 residues. In germline, CDR1 is MGHRA, CDR2 YSYEKL.

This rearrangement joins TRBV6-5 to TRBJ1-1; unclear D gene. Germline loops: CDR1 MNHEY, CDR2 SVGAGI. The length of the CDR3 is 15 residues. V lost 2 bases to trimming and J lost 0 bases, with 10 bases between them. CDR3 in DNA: TGTGCCAGCAGTTACGGGCCGTCTATGAACACTGAAGCTTTCTTT. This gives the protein CASSYGPSMNTEAFF.

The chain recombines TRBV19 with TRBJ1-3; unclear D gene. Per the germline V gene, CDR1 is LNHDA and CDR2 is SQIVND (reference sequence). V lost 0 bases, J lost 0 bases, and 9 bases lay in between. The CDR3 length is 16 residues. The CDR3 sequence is CASSIERTFSGNTIYF. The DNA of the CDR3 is TGTGCCAGTAGTATAGAGCGGACGTTCTCTGGAAACACCATATATTTT.

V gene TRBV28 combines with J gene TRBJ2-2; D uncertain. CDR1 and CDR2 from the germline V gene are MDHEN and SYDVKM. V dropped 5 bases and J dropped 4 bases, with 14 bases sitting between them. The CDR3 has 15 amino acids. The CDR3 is CASSPPLQVTGELFF. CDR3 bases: TGTGCCAGCAGTCCCCCATTGCAGGTCACCGGGGAGCTGTTTTTT.

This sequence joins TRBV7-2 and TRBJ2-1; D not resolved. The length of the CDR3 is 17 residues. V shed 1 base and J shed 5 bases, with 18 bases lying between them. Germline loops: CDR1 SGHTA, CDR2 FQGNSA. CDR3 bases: TGTGCCAGCAGCTTAGGGCCGGCCACTACGATCGACAATGAGCAGTTCTTC. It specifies CASSLGPATTIDNEQFF.

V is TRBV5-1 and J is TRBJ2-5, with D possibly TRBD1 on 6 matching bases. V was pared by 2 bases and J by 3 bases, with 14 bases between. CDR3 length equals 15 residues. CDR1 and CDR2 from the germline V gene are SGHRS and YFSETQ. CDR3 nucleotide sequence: TGCGCCAGCAGCTTATCAGGGGTTGCAGAAGAGACCCAGTACTTC. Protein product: CASSLSGVAEETQYF.

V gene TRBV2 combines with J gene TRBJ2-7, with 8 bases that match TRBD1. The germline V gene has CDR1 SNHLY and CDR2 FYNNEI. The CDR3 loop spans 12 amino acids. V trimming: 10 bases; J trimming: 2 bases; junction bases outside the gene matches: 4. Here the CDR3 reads CATGTGAYEQYF. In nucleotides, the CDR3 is TGTGCCACGGGGACAGGAGCCTACGAGCAGTACTTC.

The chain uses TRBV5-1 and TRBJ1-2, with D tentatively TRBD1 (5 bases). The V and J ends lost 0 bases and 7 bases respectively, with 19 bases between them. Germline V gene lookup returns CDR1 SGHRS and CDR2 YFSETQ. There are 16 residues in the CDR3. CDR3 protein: CASSLEAGPLGGGYTF. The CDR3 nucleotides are TGCGCCAGCAGCTTGGAAGCAGGGCCGTTGGGAGGTGGCTACACCTTC.

The CDR3: CASTMEWGTEAFF. The CDR3 DNA reads TGTGCCAGCACTATGGAGTGGGGCACTGAAGCTTTCTTT. J is TRBJ1-1 and V is TRBV6-1; the D is unclear. CDR1 and CDR2 (germline): MNHNS, SASEGT. The CDR3 has 13 residues. Trimming took 7 bases from V and 4 from J, leaving 13 bases between them.

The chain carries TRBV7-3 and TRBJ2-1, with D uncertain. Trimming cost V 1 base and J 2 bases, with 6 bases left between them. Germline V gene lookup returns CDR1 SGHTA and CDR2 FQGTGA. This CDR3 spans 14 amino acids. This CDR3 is CASSLMAAYNEQFF. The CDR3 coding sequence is TGTGCCAGCAGCTTAATGGCTGCCTACAATGAGCAGTTCTTC.

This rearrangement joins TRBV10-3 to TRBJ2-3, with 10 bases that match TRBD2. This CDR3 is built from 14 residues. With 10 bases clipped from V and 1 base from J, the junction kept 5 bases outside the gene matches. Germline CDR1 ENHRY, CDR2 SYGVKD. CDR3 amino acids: CATTGLAGTDTQYF. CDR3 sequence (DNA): TGTGCCACCACCGGACTAGCGGGCACAGATACGCAGTATTTT.